This T cell receptor beta chain was observed in a study of blood T cells in healthy people across ages. General observations from the study: It was the long-lived donors that had more naive CD4+ cells and higher diversity than aged donors. Estimates based on one million T cells were treated as lower bounds.

Notes on this clonotype: As yet, its antigen is unknown.

Through a sample-barcoded 5' primer and a J-beta primer mix, a second PCR was run for roughly 6 to 12 cycles. Via MiXCR, TCRdb re-called the 5' RACE reads, giving one row per CDR3 protein. The sample lists hundreds of thousands of distinct CDR3 sequences, less than 60% occurring once. The CDR3 is 16 residues long. Per the germline V gene, CDR1 is MNHEY and CDR2 is SVGEGT. The TCR comes from an older man in good health. The sequencing input was blood. This sequence joins TRBV6-2 or TRBV6-3 and TRBJ2-5; TRBD1 agrees at 10 bases. The end of the DNA is better explained by TRBJ2-7, so the J call may be wrong. CDR3 in DNA: TGTGCCAGCAGTTACTCGGGGGGACAGGGGACCTACGAGCAGTACTTC. Translated: CASSYSGGQGTYEQYF.